Detailed here is one T cell receptor beta chain. The antigen remains undetermined. CDR1 is LGHNA and CDR2 is YNFKEQ in the germline V gene. Trimming removed 1 base at V and 10 bases at J, with 8 bases between. CDR3 length: 13 residues. The library had UMIs added by 3' ligation of an oligonucleotide to TCR cDNA. RNA was extracted from around 2.5 ml of whole blood of healthy adults. Input was about 1 to 1,100 ng of DNase-treated total RNA without cell sorting. This sample is part of a study of naive and memory T cell subsets. The study's findings and limits: This RNA-based method may be sensitive to activation-related transcript changes.

Ligated cDNA underwent four rounds of PCR with nested alpha and beta constant region primers and SP2. TCRdb reprocessed the 5' RACE reads via MiXCR and lists one record per CDR3 protein. The sample lists tens of thousands of distinct CDR3 sequences; 15% to 20% were seen once. This chain joins TRBV4-2 and TRBJ1-6; D gene ambiguous. The sequence was obtained from a female donor in good health. The CDR3: CASSQVPDSPLHF. For the CDR3, the DNA is TGTGCCAGCAGCCAAGTTCCAGACTCACCCCTCCACTTT.